This T cell receptor (beta chain) was retrieved from a study of cytomegalovirus exposure and HLA in healthy donors. The PCR was carried out with 60 Vbeta primers and 13 Jbeta primers. Assay: immunoSEQ multiplex PCR; the TCRdb copy retains only in-frame clones and omits some. The sample lists 95,000 to 150,000 clones, more than 65% occurring once. To note about this clone: Its cognate antigen is unknown.

Regarding the study as a whole: In vitro checks showed that a few CMV-associated chains really do target CMV antigens. An assumption of roughly uniform sequencing depth across donors underlay the presence/absence analyses.

The clonotype was recovered from a young woman in good health and CMV-seronegative. Sequences were obtained from PBMCs.

The CDR3 here is CASSGRDYEQYF. CDR3 nucleotides: TGTGCCAGCAGTGGGCGGGACTACGAGCAGTACTTC. V is TRBV27 and J is TRBJ2-7; D is possibly TRBD2 (6 bases). The germline gives CDR1 MNHEY, CDR2 SMNVEV (reference sequence). The CDR3 has 12 residues. Between the trimmed V and J ends, which lost 5 bases and 3 bases, there was a span of 8 bases.